Following are 19 T cell receptor beta chains from one sample sequenced in a study of technical replicates of blood from a few donors. The method was immunoSEQ multiplex PCR; TCRdb's version includes in-frame clones alone and lacks a portion of them. The sample lists tens of thousands of clones, about 93% seen once, with under 0.3% in the top ten. Sequencing was done on a sample of T cells isolated from PBMCs. All receptors derive from a human donor in good health.

This sequence joins TRBV4-1 and TRBJ2-5; TRBD2 might be the D (6 bases). The germline gives CDR1 MGHRA, CDR2 YSYEKL. The V end was cut by 4 bases, the J end by 6 bases, with 18 bases between. The CDR3 spans 15 residues. CDR3 loop: CASSRGPEEGQTQYF. DNA of the CDR3: TGCGCCAGCAGCCGAGGACCGGAGGAGGGACAGACCCAGTACTTC.

The chain joins TRBV10-3 to TRBJ2-7, with 9 bases lining up with TRBD2. Trimming took 0 bases from V and 3 from J; bases not matched to a gene: 6. The germline gives CDR1 ENHRY, CDR2 SYGVKD. CDR3 length: 16 residues. CDR3 coding DNA: TGTGCCATCAGTGAGTCGATAGCGGGAGAAGGCTACGAGCAGTACTTC. It yields the protein CAISESIAGEGYEQYF.

The rearrangement uses TRBV5-1 and TRBJ2-5, with 10 nucleotides matching TRBD2. CDR1 SGHRS and CDR2 YFSETQ come from the germline V gene. V trimming: 0 bases; J trimming: 5 bases; junction bases outside the gene matches: 7. The CDR3 is 16 amino acids. The CDR3 is CASSLESGGARETQYF. DNA for the CDR3: TGCGCCAGCAGCTTGGAGAGCGGGGGGGCCCGCGAGACCCAGTACTTC.

A note on this clone: The junction shows a germline mismatch at one end, possibly a read error. The chain carries TRBV6-1 and TRBJ1-2; no clear D. The CDR3 runs 13 residues. Per the germline V gene, CDR1 is MNHNS and CDR2 is SASEGT. The CDR3 DNA reads as TGTGCCAGCAGGAGGACTGACCTCTATGTCTACACCTTC. Its protein is CASRRTDLYVYTF.

The V call is TRBV5-1, the J call TRBJ1-1; tentative D call: TRBD1 (6 bases). This CDR3 region has 16 residues. Germline loops: CDR1 SGHRS, CDR2 YFSETQ. The V and J ends lost 0 bases and 5 bases respectively, with 17 bases between them. The CDR3 sequence is CASSLAIRGGETEAFF. In DNA form, the CDR3 reads TGCGCCAGCAGCTTGGCCATCAGGGGTGGAGAAACTGAAGCTTTCTTT.

The chain carries TRBV2 and TRBJ2-1, with 7 bases identical to TRBD2. Germline trimming cut 1 base from V and 2 bases from J; bases unmatched to any gene: 8. Germline V lookup: CDR1 SNHLY, CDR2 FYNNEI. This CDR3 comprises 17 residues. Written as DNA, the CDR3 is TGTGCCAGCAGTGAAGAACGGGGGGACTGGGCCTACAATGAGCAGTTCTTC. Translated: CASSEERGDWAYNEQFF.

V usage is TRBV7-3 and J usage is TRBJ2-3, with D uncertain. Trimming took off 5 bases at V and 10 bases at J, with 16 bases between the two ends. The V gene's germline CDR1 is SGHTA and CDR2 FQGTGA. This CDR3 contains 13 residues. The CDR3 sequence: CASSPAPLGAQYF. CDR3 DNA: TGTGCCAGCAGCCCCGCCCCCCTAGGTGCGCAGTATTTT. The whole variable domain, filled in from reference TRBV7-3 and TRBJ2-3, reads GAGVSQTPSNKVTEKGKYVELRCDPISGHTALYWYRQSLGQGPEFLIYFQGTGAADDSGLPNDRFFAVRPEGSVSTLKIQRTERGDSAVYLCASSPAPLGAQYFGPGTRLTVL.

This chain connects TRBV4-2 to TRBJ1-6, with 8 nucleotides matching TRBD1. CDR1 is LGHNA and CDR2 is YNFKEQ in the germline V gene. The CDR3 covers 16 residues. V lost 3 bases to trimming and J lost 9 bases; unmatched junction nucleotides: 10. The CDR3 DNA reads TGTGCCAGCAGCCAGGCAATCACAGGGGGGGTTTCACCCCTCCACTTT. Amino acids: CASSQAITGGVSPLHF.

The rearrangement joins TRBV2 to TRBJ2-2, with TRBD2 matching 10 bases. V was pared by 6 bases and J by 4 bases, with 8 bases of the junction left unmatched. The germline V gene has CDR1 SNHLY and CDR2 FYNNEI. This CDR3 has 16 residues. The CDR3 DNA sequence: TGTGCCAGCAGCATAATAGCGGGAGGAGTCACCGGGGAGCTGTTTTTT. It specifies CASSIIAGGVTGELFF.

The chain carries TRBV25-1 and TRBJ2-7; no clear D gene. CDR3 length equals 13 residues. CDR1 is MGHDK, CDR2 SYGVNS, per germline. V shed 2 bases and J shed 5 bases, with 10 bases lying between them. DNA of the CDR3: TGTGCCAGCAGTGAAGAGGTGTGGAACGAGCAGTACTTC. It specifies CASSEEVWNEQYF.

V usage is TRBV5-1 and J usage is TRBJ2-5, with 10 bases identical to TRBD1. Germline V gives CDR1 SGHRS, CDR2 YFSETQ. The V gene end was trimmed by 4 bases and the J gene end by 3 bases; junction bases not matched to a gene: 6. This CDR3 is built from 15 residues. CDR3 sequence: CASSPRDRGEETQYF. CDR3 DNA sequence: TGCGCCAGCAGCCCGAGGGACAGGGGAGAAGAGACCCAGTACTTC.

The genes are TRBV6-1 and TRBJ1-1; D possibly corresponds to TRBD1 (5 bases). Trimming pared 2 bases from V and 11 bases from J, leaving 6 bases between. CDR3 size: 10 residues. Germline V gene sequence: CDR1 MNHNS, CDR2 SASEGT. The CDR3 DNA reads as TGTGCCAGCAGTGAATGGGGCGCTTTCTTT. Amino acid sequence: CASSEWGAFF.

The chain links TRBV5-4 to TRBJ2-2; tentatively, D is TRBD2 (6 bases). Trimming shortened V by 0 bases and J by 3 bases, and 12 bases separated the two germline ends. The germline gives CDR1 SGHNT, CDR2 YYREEE (reference sequence). The CDR3 loop spans 16 amino acids. Here the CDR3 DNA reads TGTGCCAGCAGCTTGGGAGACGGCGGGGACACCGGGGAGCTGTTTTTT. As protein: CASSLGDGGDTGELFF. The full variable domain, with the rest looked up from reference TRBV5-4 and TRBJ2-2, is ETGVTQSPTHLIKTRGQQVTLRCSSQSGHNTVSWYQQALGQGPQFIFQYYREEENGRGNFPPRFSGLQFPNYSSELNVNALELDDSALYLCASSLGDGGDTGELFFGEGSRLTVL.

This chain joins TRBV4-1 and TRBJ2-1; D may be TRBD1 (5 bases). CDR3 length: 12 amino acids. Per the germline V gene, CDR1 is MGHRA and CDR2 is YSYEKL. V was shortened by 5 bases and J by 8 bases, with 10 bases between the two germline ends. The CDR3 region is CASSYQGDEQFF. The CDR3 DNA reads TGCGCCAGCAGCTACCAGGGTGATGAGCAGTTCTTC.

The chain combines TRBV28 with TRBJ2-7; TRBD1 matches at 12 bases. With 3 bases clipped from V and 7 bases from J, the junction kept 7 bases outside the gene matches. This CDR3 region has 15 residues. CDR1 is MDHEN, CDR2 SYDVKM, per germline. DNA for the CDR3: TGTGCCAGCAGTTTGTCAGGGACAGGGGGCGGTGAGCAGTACTTC. It translates to CASSLSGTGGGEQYF. Using reference TRBV28 and TRBJ2-7 for the parts outside the CDR3, the full variable domain is DVKVTQSSRYLVKRTGEKVFLECVQDMDHENMFWYRQDPGLGLRLIYFSYDVKMKEKGDIPEGYSVSREKKERFSLILESASTNQTSMYLCASSLSGTGGGEQYFGPGTRLTVT.

The chain uses TRBV28 and TRBJ2-7; D possibly corresponds to TRBD2 (5 bases). Germline V gene sequence: CDR1 MDHEN, CDR2 SYDVKM. V was trimmed by 7 bases and J by 6 bases, leaving 10 bases between them. This CDR3 contains 11 residues. The CDR3 DNA is TGTGCCAGCACTAGCCCCTCCGAGCAGTACTTC. Translated, it gives CASTSPSEQYF.

The rearrangement links TRBV7-8 to TRBJ2-1, with D perhaps TRBD1 (6 bases). The CDR3 loop spans 13 amino acids. The germline V gene has CDR1 SGHVS and CDR2 FQNEAQ. The V end lost 7 bases, the J end lost 4 bases, and 11 bases lay between the germline ends. The CDR3 bases are TGTGCCAGCATGGCGAGGGGGTACAATGAGCAGTTCTTC. It translates to CASMARGYNEQFF.

The chain recombines TRBV15 with TRBJ2-7; D remains ambiguous. CDR1 and CDR2 from the germline V gene are LNHNV and YYDKDF (reference sequence). Trimming took off 1 base at V and 3 bases at J, with 10 bases between the two ends. CDR3 size: 14 residues. This chain's CDR3 is CATSRGGDFYEQYF. Here the CDR3 DNA reads TGTGCCACCAGCAGAGGAGGAGACTTCTACGAGCAGTACTTC.

CDR3 coding DNA: TGCGCCAGCAGCCAATTAGCAGGGGGTTCCTACAATGAGCAGTTCTTC. Amino acid sequence: CASSQLAGGSYNEQFF. The rearrangement uses TRBV4-1 and TRBJ2-1; 7 bases align to TRBD1. This CDR3 region has 16 residues. V gave up 2 bases and J gave up 1 base; unmatched junction bases: 5. Germline V gene sequence: CDR1 MGHRA, CDR2 YSYEKL.